The TCR beta chain under discussion was sequenced for a study of cytomegalovirus exposure and HLA in healthy donors. Study in general: Among several hundred genotyped donors, 80% to 90% fell in the Caucasian-associated ancestry cluster.

The study, taken as a whole, reports: Some V segments (TRBV6-2 and TRBV6-3 among them) were excluded as indistinguishable. According to an earlier analysis, most TCR beta V segments yielded productive rearrangements about 87% or about 30% of the time.

PCR involved 60 Vbeta and 13 Jbeta primers. The protocol was immunoSEQ multiplex PCR, while the TCRdb copy is restricted to in-frame clones and leaves out a portion. The sample holds approximately 290,000 clones, roughly 80% seen once. Nominal health characterized the donors when sampled, though unrecorded immune exposures were likely. With respect to this clone: What it binds is unknown.

Germline V gene data show CDR1 as SQVTM and CDR2 as ANQGSEA. V was trimmed by 7 bases and J by 4 bases, leaving 16 bases between them. This CDR3 is built from 14 residues. J is TRBJ2-2 and V is TRBV29-1; weak D call: TRBD2 (7 bases). The sequence was obtained from a girl aged 2-10 years in good health and CMV-seronegative. Input material: PBMCs. CDR3 loop: CSGTSRGATGELFF. Written as DNA, the CDR3 is TGCAGCGGTACTTCTCGGGGGGCCACCGGGGAGCTGTTTTTT.